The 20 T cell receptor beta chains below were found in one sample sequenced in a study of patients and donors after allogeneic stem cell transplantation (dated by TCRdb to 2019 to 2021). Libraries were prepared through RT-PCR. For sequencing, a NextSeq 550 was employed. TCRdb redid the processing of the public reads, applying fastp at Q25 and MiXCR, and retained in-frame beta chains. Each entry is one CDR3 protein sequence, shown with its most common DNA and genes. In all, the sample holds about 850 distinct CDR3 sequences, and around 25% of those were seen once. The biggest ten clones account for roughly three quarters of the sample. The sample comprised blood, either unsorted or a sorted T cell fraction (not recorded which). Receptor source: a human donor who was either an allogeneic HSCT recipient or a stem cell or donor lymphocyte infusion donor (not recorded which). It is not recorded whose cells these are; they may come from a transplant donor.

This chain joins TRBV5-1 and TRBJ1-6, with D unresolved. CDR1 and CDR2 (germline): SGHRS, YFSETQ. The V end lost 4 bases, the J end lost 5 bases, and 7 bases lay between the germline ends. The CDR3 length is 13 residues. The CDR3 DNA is TGCGCCAGCAGCCTCAGTAATAATTCACCCCTCCACTTT. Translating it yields CASSLSNNSPLHF.

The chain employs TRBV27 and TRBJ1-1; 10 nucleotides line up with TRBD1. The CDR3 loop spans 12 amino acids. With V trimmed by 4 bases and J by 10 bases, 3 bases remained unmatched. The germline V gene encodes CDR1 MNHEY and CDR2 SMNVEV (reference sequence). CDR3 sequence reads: CASSWDRGPAFF. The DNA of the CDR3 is TGTGCCAGCAGTTGGGACAGGGGCCCAGCTTTCTTT.

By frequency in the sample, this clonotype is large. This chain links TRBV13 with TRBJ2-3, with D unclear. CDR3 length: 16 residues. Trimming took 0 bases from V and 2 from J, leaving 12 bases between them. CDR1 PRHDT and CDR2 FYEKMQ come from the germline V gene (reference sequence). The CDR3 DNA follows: TGTGCCAGCAGCTTAGGAAATAAGGTCGACACAGATACGCAGTATTTT. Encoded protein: CASSLGNKVDTDTQYF.

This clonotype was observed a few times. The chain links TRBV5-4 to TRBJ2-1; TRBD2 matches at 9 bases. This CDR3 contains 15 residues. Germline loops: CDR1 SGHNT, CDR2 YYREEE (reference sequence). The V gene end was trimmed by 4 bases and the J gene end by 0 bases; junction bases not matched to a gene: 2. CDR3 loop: CASSGGGASYNEQFF. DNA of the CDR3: TGTGCCAGCAGCGGCGGGGGGGCCTCCTACAATGAGCAGTTCTTC.

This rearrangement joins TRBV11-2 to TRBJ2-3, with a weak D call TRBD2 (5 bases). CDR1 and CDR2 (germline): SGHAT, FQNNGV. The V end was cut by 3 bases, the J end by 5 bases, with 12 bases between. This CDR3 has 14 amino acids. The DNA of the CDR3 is TGTGCCAGCAGCTTTTCGCTAGCACAAGATACGCAGTATTTT. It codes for CASSFSLAQDTQYF.

The CDR3 spells CASSSAGDAETQYF. In DNA, the CDR3 is TGTGCCAGCAGCTCGGCAGGAGATGCAGAGACCCAGTACTTC. The chain carries TRBV6-2 or TRBV6-3 and TRBJ2-5; no firm D call. From germline, CDR1 is MNHEY and CDR2 SVGEGT. The V end was cut by 6 bases, the J end by 4 bases, with 15 bases between. This CDR3 has 14 amino acids.

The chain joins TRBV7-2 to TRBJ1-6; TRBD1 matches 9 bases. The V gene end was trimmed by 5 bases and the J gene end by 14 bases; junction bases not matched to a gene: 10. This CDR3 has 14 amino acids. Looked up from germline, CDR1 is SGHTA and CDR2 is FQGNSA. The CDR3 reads CASSPGTGGRALHF. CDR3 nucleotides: TGTGCCAGCAGCCCAGGCACAGGGGGCAGGGCCCTCCACTTT.

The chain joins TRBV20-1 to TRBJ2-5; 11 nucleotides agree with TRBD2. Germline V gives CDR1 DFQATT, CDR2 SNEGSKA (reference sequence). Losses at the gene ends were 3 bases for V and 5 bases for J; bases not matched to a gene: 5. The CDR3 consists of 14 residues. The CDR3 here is CSARVLAGVETQYF. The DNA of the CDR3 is TGCAGTGCTAGGGTACTAGCGGGGGTGGAGACCCAGTACTTC.

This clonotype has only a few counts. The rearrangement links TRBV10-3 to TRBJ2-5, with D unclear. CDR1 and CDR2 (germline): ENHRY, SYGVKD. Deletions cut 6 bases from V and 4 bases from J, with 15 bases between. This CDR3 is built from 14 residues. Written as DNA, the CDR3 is TGTGCCATCAGCCCCTTGGCTGGGATAGAGACCCAGTACTTC. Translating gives CAISPLAGIETQYF.

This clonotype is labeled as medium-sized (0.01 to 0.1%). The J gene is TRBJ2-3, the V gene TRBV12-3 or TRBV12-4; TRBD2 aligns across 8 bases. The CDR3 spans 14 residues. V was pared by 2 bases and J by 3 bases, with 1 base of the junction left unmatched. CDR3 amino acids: CASSLIAGTDTQYF. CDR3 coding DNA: TGTGCCAGCAGTTTAATAGCGGGGACAGATACGCAGTATTTT.

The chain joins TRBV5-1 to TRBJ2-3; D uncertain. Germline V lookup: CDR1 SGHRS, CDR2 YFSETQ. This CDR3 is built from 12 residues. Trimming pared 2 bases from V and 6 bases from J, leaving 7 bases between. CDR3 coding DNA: TGCGCCAGCAGCTTATTGATGGATACGCAGTATTTT. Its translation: CASSLLMDTQYF.

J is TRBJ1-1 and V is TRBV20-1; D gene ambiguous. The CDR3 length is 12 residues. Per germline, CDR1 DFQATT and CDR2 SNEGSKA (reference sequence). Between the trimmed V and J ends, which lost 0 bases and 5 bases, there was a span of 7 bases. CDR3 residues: CSARDGFTEAFF. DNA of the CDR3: TGCAGTGCTAGAGATGGGTTTACTGAAGCTTTCTTT.

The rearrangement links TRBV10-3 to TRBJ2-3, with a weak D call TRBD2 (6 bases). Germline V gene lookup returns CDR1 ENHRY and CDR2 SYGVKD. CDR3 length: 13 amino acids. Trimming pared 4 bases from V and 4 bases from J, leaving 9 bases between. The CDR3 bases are TGTGCCATCAGTGCCCCGGGGGCAGATACGCAGTATTTT. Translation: CAISAPGADTQYF.

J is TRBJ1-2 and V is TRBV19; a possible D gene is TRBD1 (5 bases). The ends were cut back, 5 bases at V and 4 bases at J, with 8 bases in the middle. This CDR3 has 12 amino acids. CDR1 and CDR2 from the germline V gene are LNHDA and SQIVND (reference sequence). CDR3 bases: TGTGCCAGTAGTGTCGGGGCCTATGGCTACACCTTC. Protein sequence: CASSVGAYGYTF.

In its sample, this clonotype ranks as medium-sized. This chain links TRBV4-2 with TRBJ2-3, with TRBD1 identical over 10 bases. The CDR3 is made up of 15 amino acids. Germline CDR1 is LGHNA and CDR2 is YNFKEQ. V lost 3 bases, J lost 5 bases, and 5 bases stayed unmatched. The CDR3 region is CASSHGQGELDTQYF. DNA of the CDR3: TGTGCCAGCAGCCACGGACAGGGGGAGTTAGATACGCAGTATTTT.

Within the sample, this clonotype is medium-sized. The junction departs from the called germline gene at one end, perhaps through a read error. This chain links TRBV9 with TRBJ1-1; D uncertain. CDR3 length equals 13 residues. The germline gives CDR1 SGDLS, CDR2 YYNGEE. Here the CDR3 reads CASSVEGFSEAFF. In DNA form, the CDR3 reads TGTGCCAGCAGTGTAGAAGGGTTTTCTGAAGCTTTCTTT.

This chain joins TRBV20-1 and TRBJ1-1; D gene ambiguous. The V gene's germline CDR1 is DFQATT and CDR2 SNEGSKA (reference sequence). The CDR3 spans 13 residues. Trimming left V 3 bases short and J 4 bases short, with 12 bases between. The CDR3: CSASPRPATEAFF. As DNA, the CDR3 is TGCAGTGCTAGTCCCCGACCCGCCACTGAAGCTTTCTTT.

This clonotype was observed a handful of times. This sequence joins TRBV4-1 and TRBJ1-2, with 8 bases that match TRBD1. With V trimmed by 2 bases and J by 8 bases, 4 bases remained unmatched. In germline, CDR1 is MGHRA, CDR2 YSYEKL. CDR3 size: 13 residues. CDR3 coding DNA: TGCGCCAGCAGCCAACGTGGGACAGGCGGCTACACCTTC. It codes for CASSQRGTGGYTF.

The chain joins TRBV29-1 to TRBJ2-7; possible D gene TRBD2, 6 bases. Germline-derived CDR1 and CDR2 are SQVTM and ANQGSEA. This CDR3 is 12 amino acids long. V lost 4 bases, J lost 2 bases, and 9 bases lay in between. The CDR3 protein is CSVAEGPYEQYF. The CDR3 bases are TGCAGCGTTGCGGAGGGGCCCTACGAGCAGTACTTC.

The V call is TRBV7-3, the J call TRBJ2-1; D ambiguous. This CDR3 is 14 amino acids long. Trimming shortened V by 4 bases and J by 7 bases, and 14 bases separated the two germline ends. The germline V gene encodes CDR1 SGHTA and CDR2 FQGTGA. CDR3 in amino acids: CASSYPGFGNEQFF. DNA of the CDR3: TGTGCCAGCAGCTACCCCGGGTTCGGGAATGAGCAGTTCTTC.